This T cell receptor beta chain was recorded in a study of cytomegalovirus exposure and HLA in healthy donors. The germline V gene has CDR1 SGHVS and CDR2 FQNEAQ. V was clipped by 5 bases and J by 1 base; unmatched bases: 10. CDR3 length equals 16 residues. With 60 Vbeta and 13 Jbeta primers, the PCR was carried out. Some clones are missing from TCRdb's copy, which holds only in-frame ones; the method was immunoSEQ multiplex PCR. The repertoire holds hundreds of thousands of clones, with 85% to 90% as singletons. The chain couples TRBV7-8 to TRBJ1-1; 7 nucleotides agree with TRBD1. The TCR was taken from a young woman in good health and CMV-seronegative. The specimen sequenced was PBMCs. The CDR3 here is CASSGNTYRGNTEAFF. CDR3 coding DNA: TGTGCCAGCAGCGGGAACACTTACAGGGGGAACACTGAAGCTTTCTTT. Variable domain in full (rest from reference TRBV7-8 and TRBJ1-1): GAGVSQSPRYKVAKRGQDVALRCDPISGHVSLFWYQQALGQGPEFLTYFQNEAQLDKSGLPSDRFFAERPEGSVSTLKIQRTQQEDSAVYLCASSGNTYRGNTEAFFGQGTRLTVV.